This TCR beta chain was recorded in a study of T cells in Graves' hyperthyroidism and ophthalmopathy. The CDR3 runs to 15 residues. The trim removed 5 bases at V and 5 bases at J, leaving 3 bases unmatched. From germline, CDR1 is MGHRA and CDR2 YSYEKL. The TCR beta CDR3 regions underwent amplification using RNA transcripts as the source. HTBI primers drove first-round RT-PCR of the TCR CDR3. TCRdb fed the multiplex PCR reads into MiXCR, producing one record per CDR3 protein. This sample has about 200,000 distinct CDR3 sequences, with 17% found just once. The table lists this clonotype with a count of one. The target antigen is unknown. Whole-study results and caveats: Most thyroid-expanded clonotypes above 0.001 were also found in blood.

The patients, who ranged from 18 to 65 in age, presented with newly diagnosed hyperthyroidism lasting under 2 months. Exclusions: uncontrolled infection, other autoimmune disease, pregnancy, lactation. The PBMCs studied were ones that came from 9 to 10 ml fresh peripheral blood. This receptor was identified in a woman aged 50 to 60 with Graves' hyperthyroidism. The chain links TRBV4-1 to TRBJ2-1, with TRBD2 matching over 13 bases. Input material: blood. In nucleotides, the CDR3 is TGCGCCAGCAGCAAGGGACTAGCGGGGAACAATGAGCAGTTCTTC. Protein: CASSKGLAGNNEQFF.